These 3 T cell receptor beta chains originate from one sample sequenced in a study of regulatory T cells in long-lasting Graves disease. Time point of the sample: newly diagnosed GD, antithyroid drugs for less than 3 months. RNA extracted from PBMCs served as the sequencing template. Arm-PCR with iRepertoire HTBI primers amplified the CDR3 regions for these TCR beta libraries. TCRdb passed the multiplex PCR reads through MiXCR, listing each CDR3 protein once. Among about 530,000 distinct CDR3 sequences listed, 16% were seen once. The sample also formed part of further work on T cells in Graves' hyperthyroidism and ophthalmopathy.

The sample here was peripheral blood mononuclear cells (PBMCs), taken at new diagnosis, from a patient treated with antithyroid drugs. All receptors come from a woman aged 35 to 60 with Graves disease.

This clonotype was counted a few times. This chain connects TRBV4-1 to TRBJ1-6, with a tentative D call TRBD1 (6 bases). The CDR3 consists of 18 residues. Trimming cost V 2 bases and J 5 bases, with 19 bases left between them. CDR1 is MGHRA, CDR2 YSYEKL, per germline. CDR3 coding DNA: TGCGCCAGCAGCCAACCCAGGGGACGGGGGTTTGATAATTCACCCCTCCACTTT. Translation: CASSQPRGRGFDNSPLHF.

As to this clonotype: One end of the junction is discordant with germline, which a read error may explain. The chain uses TRBV6-2 or TRBV6-3 and TRBJ1-3, with D possibly TRBD1 on 6 matching bases. The CDR3 covers 15 residues. Germline V CDR1 and CDR2: MNHEY, SVGEGT. The CDR3 is CASSESGGYGDTIYF. The DNA for the CDR3 is TGTGCCAGCAGCGAAAGCGGGGGCTATGGAGACACCATATATTTT.

V gene TRBV20-1 combines with J gene TRBJ2-5; 9 bases match TRBD2. From germline, CDR1 is DFQATT and CDR2 SNEGSKA (reference sequence). With 5 bases clipped from V and 2 bases from J, the junction kept 9 bases outside the gene matches. The CDR3 covers 15 residues. The CDR3 nucleotides are TGCAGTGCTGGGGGTAGCGGGGGTTGGCAAGAGACCCAGTACTTC. It specifies CSAGGSGGWQETQYF.